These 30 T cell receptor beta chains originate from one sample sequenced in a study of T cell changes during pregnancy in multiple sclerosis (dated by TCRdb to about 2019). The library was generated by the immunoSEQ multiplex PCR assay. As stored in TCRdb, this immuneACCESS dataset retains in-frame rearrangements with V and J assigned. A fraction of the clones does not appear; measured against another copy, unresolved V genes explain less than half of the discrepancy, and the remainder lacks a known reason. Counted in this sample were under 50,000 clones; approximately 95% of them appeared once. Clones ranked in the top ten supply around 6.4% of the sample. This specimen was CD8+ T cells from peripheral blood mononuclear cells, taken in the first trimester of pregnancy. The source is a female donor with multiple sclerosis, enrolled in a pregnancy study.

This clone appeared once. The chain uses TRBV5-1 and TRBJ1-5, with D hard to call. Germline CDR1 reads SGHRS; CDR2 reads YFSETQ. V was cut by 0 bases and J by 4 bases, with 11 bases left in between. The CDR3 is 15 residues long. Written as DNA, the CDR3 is TGCGCCAGCAGCTTGGTGGGAGCAACAAATCAGCCCCAGCATTTT. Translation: CASSLVGATNQPQHF.

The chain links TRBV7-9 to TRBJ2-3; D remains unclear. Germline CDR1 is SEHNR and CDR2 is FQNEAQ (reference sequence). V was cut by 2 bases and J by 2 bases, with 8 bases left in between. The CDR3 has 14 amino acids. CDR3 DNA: TGTGCCAGCAGCTTAAAGCCGCCCACAGATACGCAGTATTTT. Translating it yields CASSLKPPTDTQYF.

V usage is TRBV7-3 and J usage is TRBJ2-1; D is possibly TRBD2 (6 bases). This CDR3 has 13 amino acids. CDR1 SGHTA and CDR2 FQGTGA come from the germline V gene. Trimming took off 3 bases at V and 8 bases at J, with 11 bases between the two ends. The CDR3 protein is CASSLSGVHEQFF. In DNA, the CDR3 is TGTGCCAGCAGCTTGTCGGGAGTCCATGAGCAGTTCTTC.

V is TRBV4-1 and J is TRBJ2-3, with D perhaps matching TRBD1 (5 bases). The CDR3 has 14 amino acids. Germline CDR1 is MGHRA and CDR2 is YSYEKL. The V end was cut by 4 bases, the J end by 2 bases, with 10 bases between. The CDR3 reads CASSPGPFTDTQYF. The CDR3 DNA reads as TGCGCCAGCAGCCCAGGGCCCTTCACAGATACGCAGTATTTT.

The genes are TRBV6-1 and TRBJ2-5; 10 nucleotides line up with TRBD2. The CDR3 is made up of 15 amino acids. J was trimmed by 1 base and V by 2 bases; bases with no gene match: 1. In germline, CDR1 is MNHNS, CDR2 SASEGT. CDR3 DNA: TGTGCCAGCAGTGAACTAGCGGGAGCCCAAGAGACCCAGTACTTC. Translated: CASSELAGAQETQYF.

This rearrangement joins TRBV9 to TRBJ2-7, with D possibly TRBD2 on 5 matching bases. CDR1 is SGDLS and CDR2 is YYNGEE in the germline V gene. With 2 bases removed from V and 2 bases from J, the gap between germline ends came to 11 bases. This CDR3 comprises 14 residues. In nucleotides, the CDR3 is TGTGCCAGCAGCGTTGGCGGGTCGGCCTACGAGCAGTACTTC. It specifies CASSVGGSAYEQYF.

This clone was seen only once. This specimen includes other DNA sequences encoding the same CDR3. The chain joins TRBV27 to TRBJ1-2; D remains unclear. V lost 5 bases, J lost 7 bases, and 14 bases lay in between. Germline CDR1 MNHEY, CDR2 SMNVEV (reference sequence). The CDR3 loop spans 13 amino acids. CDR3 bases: TGTGCCAGCAGTCGCGGCTTACTCTCTGGCTACACCTTC. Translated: CASSRGLLSGYTF.

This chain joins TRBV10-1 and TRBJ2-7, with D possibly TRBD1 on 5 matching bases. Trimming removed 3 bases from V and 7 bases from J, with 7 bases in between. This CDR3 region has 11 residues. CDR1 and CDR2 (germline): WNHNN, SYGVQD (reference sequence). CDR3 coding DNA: TGCGCCAGCAGTGACTCAGGGGAGCAGTACTTC. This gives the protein CASSDSGEQYF.

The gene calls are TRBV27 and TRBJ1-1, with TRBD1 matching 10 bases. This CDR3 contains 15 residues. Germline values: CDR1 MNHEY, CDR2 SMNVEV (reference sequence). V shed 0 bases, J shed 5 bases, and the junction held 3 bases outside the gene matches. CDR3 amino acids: CASSLSGTGVTEAFF. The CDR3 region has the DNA TGTGCCAGCAGTTTATCAGGGACAGGGGTTACTGAAGCTTTCTTT.

The CDR3 DNA reads as TGTGCCAGCAGTTCCGCGACAGGGACCTTTCAGCCCCAGCATTTT. It is translated as CASSSATGTFQPQHF. This chain joins TRBV6-5 and TRBJ1-5; TRBD1 agrees at 7 bases. In germline, CDR1 is MNHEY, CDR2 SVGAGI. After removal of 4 bases from V and 6 bases from J, the junction contained 9 bases not matched to a gene. The CDR3 has 15 amino acids.

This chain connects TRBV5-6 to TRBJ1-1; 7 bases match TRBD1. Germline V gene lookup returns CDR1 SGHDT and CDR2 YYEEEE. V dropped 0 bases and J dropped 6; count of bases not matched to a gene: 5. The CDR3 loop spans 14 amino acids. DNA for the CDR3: TGTGCCAGCAGCTTGGTACCTCAGGGGGCTGAAGCTTTCTTT. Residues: CASSLVPQGAEAFF.

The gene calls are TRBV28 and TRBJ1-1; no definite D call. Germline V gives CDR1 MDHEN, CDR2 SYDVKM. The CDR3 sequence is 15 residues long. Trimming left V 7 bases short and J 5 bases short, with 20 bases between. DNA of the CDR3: TGTGCCAGCATCCACCACGGGCGGGATGAGACTGAAGCTTTCTTT. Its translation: CASIHHGRDETEAFF.

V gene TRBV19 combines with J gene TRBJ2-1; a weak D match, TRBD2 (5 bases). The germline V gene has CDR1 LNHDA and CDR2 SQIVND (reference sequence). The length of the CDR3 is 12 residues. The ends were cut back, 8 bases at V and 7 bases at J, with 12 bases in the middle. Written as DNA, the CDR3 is TGTGCCAGTCGGGTAGGACTTAATGAGCAGTTCTTC. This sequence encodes CASRVGLNEQFF.

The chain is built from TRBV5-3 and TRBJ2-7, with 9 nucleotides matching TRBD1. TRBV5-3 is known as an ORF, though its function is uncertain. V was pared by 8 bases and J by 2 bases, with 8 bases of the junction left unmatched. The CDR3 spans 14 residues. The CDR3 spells CASGQGRLPYEQYF. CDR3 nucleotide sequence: TGTGCCAGCGGACAGGGGCGACTCCCCTACGAGCAGTACTTC.

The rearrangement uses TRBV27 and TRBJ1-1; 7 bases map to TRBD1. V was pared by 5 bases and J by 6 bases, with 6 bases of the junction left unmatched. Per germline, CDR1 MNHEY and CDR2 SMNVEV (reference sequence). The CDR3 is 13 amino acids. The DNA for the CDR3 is TGTGCCAGCAGTAAGACAGGGTTGTCTGAAGCTTTCTTT. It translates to CASSKTGLSEAFF.

Here the CDR3 reads CASSKERLWDLAGGLDTQYF. The DNA for the CDR3 is TGTGCCAGCAGCAAAGAAAGGCTATGGGATCTAGCGGGAGGGCTGGATACGCAGTATTTT. The V call is TRBV21-1, the J call TRBJ2-3; the table's TRBD2 call for D was not verified on the DNA. TRBV21-1 is an annotated pseudogene. This CDR3 comprises 20 residues.

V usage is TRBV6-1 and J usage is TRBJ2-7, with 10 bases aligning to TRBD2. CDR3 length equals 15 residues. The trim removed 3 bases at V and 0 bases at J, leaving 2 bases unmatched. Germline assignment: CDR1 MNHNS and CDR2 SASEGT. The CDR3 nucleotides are TGTGCCAGCAGTGAGGGGACTAGCGTCTCCTACGAGCAGTACTTC. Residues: CASSEGTSVSYEQYF.

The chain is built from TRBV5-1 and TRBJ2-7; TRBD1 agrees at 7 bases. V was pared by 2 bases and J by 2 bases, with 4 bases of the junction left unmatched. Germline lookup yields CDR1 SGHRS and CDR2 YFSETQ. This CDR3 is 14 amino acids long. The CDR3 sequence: CASSFLGQTYEQYF. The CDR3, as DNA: TGCGCCAGCAGCTTCTTGGGACAGACCTACGAGCAGTACTTC.

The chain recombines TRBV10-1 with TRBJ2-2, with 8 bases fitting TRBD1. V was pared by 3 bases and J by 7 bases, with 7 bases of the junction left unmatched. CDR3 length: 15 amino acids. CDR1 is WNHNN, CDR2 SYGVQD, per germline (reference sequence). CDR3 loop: CASSDRQGSNGELFF. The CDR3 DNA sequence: TGCGCCAGCAGTGATCGACAGGGGTCAAACGGGGAGCTGTTTTTT.

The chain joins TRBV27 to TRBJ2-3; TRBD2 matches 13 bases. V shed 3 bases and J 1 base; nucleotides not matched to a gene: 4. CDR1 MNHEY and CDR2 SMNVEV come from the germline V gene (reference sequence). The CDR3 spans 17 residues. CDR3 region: CASSFRTSGSGTDTQYF. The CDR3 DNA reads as TGTGCCAGCAGTTTCCGGACTAGCGGGAGCGGCACAGATACGCAGTATTTT.

Here the CDR3 reads CASSQDRVLADTGELFF. CDR3 DNA sequence: TGCGCCAGCAGCCAAGATCGTGTACTAGCGGACACCGGGGAGCTGTTTTTT. The chain joins TRBV4-1 to TRBJ2-2; TRBD2 agrees at 8 bases. The CDR3 extends over 17 amino acids. Looked up from germline, CDR1 is MGHRA and CDR2 is YSYEKL. Germline trimming cut 0 bases from V and 3 bases from J; bases unmatched to any gene: 6.

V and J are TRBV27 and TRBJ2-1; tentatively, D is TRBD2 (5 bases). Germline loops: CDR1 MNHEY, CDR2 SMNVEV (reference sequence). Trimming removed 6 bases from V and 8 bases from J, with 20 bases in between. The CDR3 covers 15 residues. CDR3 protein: CASSSGIRVFDEQFF. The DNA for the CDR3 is TGTGCCAGCAGCTCCGGGATTAGGGTTTTCGATGAGCAGTTCTTC.

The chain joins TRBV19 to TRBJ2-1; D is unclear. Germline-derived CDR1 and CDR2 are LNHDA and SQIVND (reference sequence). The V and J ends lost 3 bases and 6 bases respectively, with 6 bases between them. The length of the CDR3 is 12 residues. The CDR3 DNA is TGTGCCAGTAGTATTAGTCTCAATGAGCAGTTCTTC. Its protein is CASSISLNEQFF.

The CDR3 coding sequence is TGTGCCAGCAGAGACAGGGACCCCTACGAGCAGTACTTC. Protein sequence: CASRDRDPYEQYF. This chain joins TRBV27 and TRBJ2-7; 7 positions match TRBD1. Losses at the gene ends were 6 bases for V and 2 bases for J; bases not matched to a gene: 4. Germline V gene lookup returns CDR1 MNHEY and CDR2 SMNVEV (reference sequence). This CDR3 comprises 13 residues.

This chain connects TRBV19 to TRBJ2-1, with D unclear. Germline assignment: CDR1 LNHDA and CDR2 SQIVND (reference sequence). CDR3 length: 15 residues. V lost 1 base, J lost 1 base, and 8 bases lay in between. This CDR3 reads CASSIGVASYNEQFF. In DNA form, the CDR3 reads TGTGCCAGTAGTATAGGGGTAGCATCCTACAATGAGCAGTTCTTC.

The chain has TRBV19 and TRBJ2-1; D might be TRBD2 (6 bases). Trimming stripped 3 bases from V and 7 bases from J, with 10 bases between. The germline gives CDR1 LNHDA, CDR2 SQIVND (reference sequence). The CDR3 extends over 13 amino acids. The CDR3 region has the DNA TGTGCCAGTAGTATTGGAGGGGCTAATGAGCAGTTCTTC. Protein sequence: CASSIGGANEQFF.

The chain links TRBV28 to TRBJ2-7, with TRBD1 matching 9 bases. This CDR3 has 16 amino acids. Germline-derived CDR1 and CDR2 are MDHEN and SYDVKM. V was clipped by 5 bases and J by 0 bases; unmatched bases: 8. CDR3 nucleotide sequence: TGTGCCAGCAGTCAAAGGACAGGGGAAGGCTCCTACGAGCAGTACTTC. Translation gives CASSQRTGEGSYEQYF.

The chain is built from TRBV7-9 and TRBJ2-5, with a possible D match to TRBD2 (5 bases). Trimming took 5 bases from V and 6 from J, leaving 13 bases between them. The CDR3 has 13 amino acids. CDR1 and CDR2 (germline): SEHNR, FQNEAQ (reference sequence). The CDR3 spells CASSMEDRKTQYF. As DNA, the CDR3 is TGTGCCAGCAGCATGGAGGACCGAAAGACCCAGTACTTC.

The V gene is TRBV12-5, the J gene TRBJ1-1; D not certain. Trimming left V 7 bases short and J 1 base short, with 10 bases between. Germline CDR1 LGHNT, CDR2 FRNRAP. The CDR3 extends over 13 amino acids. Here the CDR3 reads CASDSDRNTEAFF. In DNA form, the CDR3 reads TGTGCTAGTGATTCTGATAGGAACACTGAAGCTTTCTTT.

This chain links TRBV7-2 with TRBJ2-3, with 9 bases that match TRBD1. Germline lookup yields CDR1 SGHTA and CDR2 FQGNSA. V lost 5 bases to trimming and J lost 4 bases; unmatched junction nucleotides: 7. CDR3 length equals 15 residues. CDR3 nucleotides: TGTGCCAGCAGCCAGGACAGGGGCCGCGCAGATACGCAGTATTTT. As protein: CASSQDRGRADTQYF.